A single sample is the source of the 28 T cell receptor beta chains below, sequenced in a study of siplizumab effects on memory and regulatory T cells. Here immunoSEQ multiplex PCR was the method, and the copy in TCRdb shows in-frame clones only, minus some. The table records 100,000 or so clones, more than 90% of them present only once. Sequenced: CD4+ T cells sorted from blood. These receptors came from a human donor in good health.

The chain employs TRBV21-1 and TRBJ2-5; the D call TRBD2 from the table was never checked on the DNA. TRBV21-1 is a pseudogene segment. This CDR3 is 12 amino acids long. CDR3 DNA: TGTGCCAGCAGCTGGGGGGGGTCGGCCCAGTACTTC. Encoded protein: CASSWGGSAQYF.

This chain joins TRBV28 and TRBJ1-4; D perhaps matches TRBD1 (5 bases). Trimming took off 11 bases at V and 7 bases at J, with 14 bases between the two ends. Germline V gene data show CDR1 as MDHEN and CDR2 as SYDVKM. The CDR3 contains 12 residues. CDR3 sequence: CASGRGTEKLFF. The CDR3 nucleotides are TGTGCCTCGGGCCGGGGGACTGAAAAACTGTTTTTT.

J is TRBJ1-6 and V is TRBV6-5; D perhaps matches TRBD1 (6 bases). The CDR3 is 16 amino acids. Trimming pared 4 bases from V and 5 bases from J, leaving 15 bases between. Per the germline V gene, CDR1 is MNHEY and CDR2 is SVGAGI. Here the CDR3 reads CASSWGAGGNNSPLHF. The CDR3 nucleotides read TGTGCCAGCAGTTGGGGGGCAGGTGGAAATAATTCACCCCTCCACTTT.

V gene TRBV5-6 combines with J gene TRBJ2-3; D perhaps matches TRBD2 (6 bases). Trimming removed 1 base at V and 6 bases at J, with 21 bases between. CDR1 is SGHDT, CDR2 YYEEEE, per germline. CDR3 length equals 17 residues. CDR3 amino acids: CASSLSGRRRAGDTQYF. CDR3 DNA sequence: TGTGCCAGCAGCTTGAGTGGGAGACGTAGGGCGGGGGATACGCAGTATTTT. The complete variable domain, with remaining parts taken from reference TRBV5-6 and TRBJ2-3, reads DAGVTQSPTHLIKTRGQQVTLRCSPKSGHDTVSWYQQALGQGPQFIFQYYEEEERQRGNFPDRFSGHQFPNYSSELNVNALLLGDSALYLCASSLSGRRRAGDTQYFGPGTRLTVL.

This clone was counted a single time. This rearrangement joins TRBV18 to TRBJ1-2; 7 bases match TRBD1. Germline V gives CDR1 KGHSH, CDR2 LQKENI. The CDR3 consists of 14 residues. J gave up 5 bases and V 1 base, and 4 bases lay outside the gene matches. CDR3 DNA: TGTGCCAGCTCACCACGGGGACAGCCATATGGCTACACCTTC. Its protein is CASSPRGQPYGYTF.

This clone has only a few counts. The chain recombines TRBV5-1 with TRBJ1-2, with 7 bases that match TRBD1. The CDR3 length is 14 residues. Losses at the gene ends were 0 bases for V and 6 bases for J; bases not matched to a gene: 5. CDR1 is SGHRS, CDR2 YFSETQ, per germline. This CDR3 reads CASSLGDSLNGYTF. DNA for the CDR3: TGCGCCAGCAGCTTGGGGGACAGCCTGAATGGCTACACCTTC.

This rearrangement joins TRBV12-5 to TRBJ1-5; 7 bases align to TRBD1. The CDR3 length is 13 residues. The V gene's germline CDR1 is LGHNT and CDR2 FRNRAP. After removal of 10 bases from V and 7 bases from J, the junction contained 10 bases not matched to a gene. CDR3 DNA: TGTGCTAATGCTTTACAGGGGTTACAGCCCCAGCATTTT. Translating it yields CANALQGLQPQHF.

V gene TRBV20-1 combines with J gene TRBJ2-3, with no clear D. The germline V gene encodes CDR1 DFQATT and CDR2 SNEGSKA (reference sequence). CDR3 length: 11 amino acids. The ends were cut back, 6 bases at V and 5 bases at J, with 9 bases in the middle. CDR3 protein: CSAPIIDTQYF. Here the CDR3 DNA reads TGCAGTGCCCCCATCATAGATACGCAGTATTTT.

The rearrangement links TRBV5-4 to TRBJ1-1; D is possibly TRBD1 (6 bases). The CDR3 runs to 15 residues. Germline V lookup: CDR1 SGHNT, CDR2 YYREEE (reference sequence). Trimming left V 3 bases short and J 7 bases short, with 19 bases between. The DNA of the CDR3 is TGTGCCAGCAGCTCGTTAAAGACAGGCTTGATTGAAGCTTTCTTT. Protein product: CASSSLKTGLIEAFF.

The CDR3 DNA sequence: TGTGCCAGCTCACCGCGGGGGGAGGCCTTATATGGCTACACCTTC. This codes for CASSPRGEALYGYTF. The rearrangement links TRBV18 to TRBJ1-2; tentatively, D is TRBD1 (5 bases). V lost 3 bases, J lost 5 bases, and 16 bases lay in between. Germline CDR1 is KGHSH and CDR2 is LQKENI. There are 15 residues in the CDR3.

In this sample, this clone turned up once. The chain joins TRBV19 to TRBJ2-5; 9 positions agree with TRBD1. CDR3 length: 17 amino acids. V lost 0 bases and J lost 2; bases outside the gene matches: 7. Germline V lookup: CDR1 LNHDA, CDR2 SQIVND (reference sequence). The CDR3 reads CASSIDAPGQGQETQYF. Here the CDR3 DNA reads TGTGCCAGTAGTATAGATGCCCCGGGACAGGGTCAAGAGACCCAGTACTTC.

The V and J genes are TRBV28 and TRBJ2-1; no firm D call. Trimming took 3 bases from V and 9 from J, leaving 9 bases between them. CDR1 and CDR2 from the germline V gene are MDHEN and SYDVKM. This CDR3 contains 12 residues. The CDR3 protein is CASSFVSGEQFF. DNA for the CDR3: TGTGCCAGCAGTTTCGTTTCGGGTGAGCAGTTCTTC.

This chain uses TRBV7-9 with TRBJ1-2; weak D call: TRBD1 (5 bases). The CDR3 length is 15 residues. V was cut by 5 bases and J by 5 bases, with 18 bases left in between. Germline V gene data show CDR1 as SEHNR and CDR2 as FQNEAQ (reference sequence). The DNA of the CDR3 is TGTGCCAGCAGCCCCCAAGACAGAATGGGATATGGCTACACCTTC. Its protein is CASSPQDRMGYGYTF.

The rearrangement links TRBV2 to TRBJ1-2, with 7 nucleotides matching TRBD1. CDR3 length: 12 amino acids. Germline loops: CDR1 SNHLY, CDR2 FYNNEI. Trimming at V came to 6 bases and at J to 6 bases, leaving 4 bases not matched to a gene. CDR3: CASSVTGDGYTF. CDR3 nucleotide sequence: TGTGCCAGCAGCGTAACAGGGGATGGCTACACCTTC.

The chain employs TRBV9 and TRBJ1-6; tentative D call: TRBD1 (5 bases). Looked up from germline, CDR1 is SGDLS and CDR2 is YYNGEE. Trimming pared 0 bases from V and 7 bases from J, leaving 11 bases between. The CDR3 covers 15 residues. The CDR3 nucleotides read TGTGCCAGCAGCGTAGAGGGCAGGGACAATTCACCCCTCCACTTT. Its protein product is CASSVEGRDNSPLHF. The full variable domain, with the rest looked up from reference TRBV9 and TRBJ1-6, is DSGVTQTPKHLITATGQRVTLRCSPRSGDLSVYWYQQSLDQGLQFLIQYYNGEERAKGNILERFSAQQFPDLHSELNLSSLELGDSALYFCASSVEGRDNSPLHFGNGTRLTVT.

J is TRBJ2-2 and V is TRBV6-5; 7 bases line up with TRBD1. Germline V gene data show CDR1 as MNHEY and CDR2 as SVGAGI. J lost 6 bases, V lost 2 bases, and 3 bases had no gene match. The CDR3 spans 14 residues. The CDR3 region has the DNA TGTGCCAGCAGTTACACCACAGGGGCCGGGGAGCTGTTTTTT. It specifies CASSYTTGAGELFF.

The chain couples TRBV7-9 to TRBJ1-1; the D is unclear. Germline V gives CDR1 SEHNR, CDR2 FQNEAQ (reference sequence). The CDR3 consists of 14 residues. The V gene lost 0 bases and the J gene lost 8 bases, with 13 bases spanning the gap. CDR3 in DNA: TGTGCCAGCAGCTTAGCCCTGAGCTTGCCCGAAGCTTTCTTT. It encodes CASSLALSLPEAFF. The entire variable domain, with the rest obtained from reference TRBV7-9 and TRBJ1-1, is as follows: DTGVSQNPRHKITKRGQNVTFRCDPISEHNRLYWYRQTLGQGPEFLTYFQNEAQLEKSRLLSDRFSAERPKGSFSTLEIQRTEQGDSAMYLCASSLALSLPEAFFGQGTRLTVV.

The chain has TRBV11-1 and TRBJ1-1; D not resolved. Trimming stripped 5 bases from V and 4 bases from J, with 11 bases between. This CDR3 comprises 13 residues. Germline-derived CDR1 and CDR2 are SGHAT and FQDESV (reference sequence). For the CDR3, the DNA is TGTGCCAGCAGCCTTACCCAGCGCACTGAAGCTTTCTTT. It specifies CASSLTQRTEAFF.

This chain connects TRBV2 to TRBJ2-3; 7 bases map to TRBD1. After removal of 5 bases from V and 5 bases from J, the junction contained 10 bases not matched to a gene. This CDR3 has 15 residues. In germline, CDR1 is SNHLY, CDR2 FYNNEI. The CDR3: CASSRRTGMGDTQYF. In nucleotides, the CDR3 is TGTGCCAGCAGTCGACGGACAGGAATGGGAGATACGCAGTATTTT. Based on the CDR3 plus reference TRBV2 and TRBJ2-3, the full variable domain is EPEVTQTPSHQVTQMGQEVILRCVPISNHLYFYWYRQILGQKVEFLVSFYNNEISEKSEIFDDQFSVERPDGSNFTLKIRSTKLEDSAMYFCASSRRTGMGDTQYFGPGTRLTVL.

The V and J genes are TRBV5-6 and TRBJ2-7, with D maybe TRBD1 (6 bases). The V gene lost 1 base and the J gene lost 2 bases, with 13 bases spanning the gap. The CDR3 consists of 15 residues. Germline CDR1 reads SGHDT; CDR2 reads YYEEEE. CDR3 in amino acids: CASSLWGRGAYEQYF. DNA for the CDR3: TGTGCCAGCAGCTTGTGGGGCAGGGGCGCCTACGAGCAGTACTTC.

The chain carries TRBV19 and TRBJ2-2, with D unclear. CDR3 size: 13 residues. Germline assignment: CDR1 LNHDA and CDR2 SQIVND (reference sequence). Deletions cut 7 bases from V and 5 bases from J, with 11 bases between. The CDR3: CASIKWGTGELFF. In DNA form, the CDR3 reads TGTGCCAGTATCAAGTGGGGAACCGGGGAGCTGTTTTTT.

The V and J genes are TRBV6-5 and TRBJ1-1; 8 bases map to TRBD1. The CDR3 runs to 12 residues. The V and J ends lost 8 bases and 6 bases, in that order; junction bases with no gene match: 5. Looked up from germline, CDR1 is MNHEY and CDR2 is SVGAGI. CDR3 region: CASWTGYAEAFF. The CDR3 DNA sequence: TGTGCCAGCTGGACAGGGTATGCTGAAGCTTTCTTT.

The V call is TRBV5-1, the J call TRBJ2-1, with TRBD2 identical over 11 bases. This CDR3 has 18 residues. Per germline, CDR1 SGHRS and CDR2 YFSETQ. J was trimmed by 7 bases and V by 0 bases; bases with no gene match: 12. The CDR3 DNA is TGCGCCAGCAGCTTGGTCCTCCTGACTAGCGGGGCTGGAAATGAGCAGTTCTTC. This encodes CASSLVLLTSGAGNEQFF.

The V gene is TRBV5-4, the J gene TRBJ1-1; 8 bases fit TRBD1. The CDR3 is 13 amino acids. Losses at the gene ends were 3 bases for V and 5 bases for J; bases not matched to a gene: 3. Germline V gives CDR1 SGHNT, CDR2 YYREEE (reference sequence). CDR3 sequence: CASSWTGRTEAFF. The CDR3 bases are TGTGCCAGCAGCTGGACAGGGCGTACTGAAGCTTTCTTT.

This clone was found once. The chain employs TRBV7-6 and TRBJ2-1, with 11 bases that match TRBD2. Germline V gene lookup returns CDR1 SGHVS and CDR2 FNYEAQ. V shed 7 bases, J shed 5 bases, and the junction held 7 bases outside the gene matches. CDR3 size: 15 residues. DNA of the CDR3: TGTGCCAGCAACCCTTTTAGCGGGGGGGACAATGAGCAGTTCTTC. It encodes CASNPFSGGDNEQFF. Full variable domain (remainder filled in from reference TRBV7-6 and TRBJ2-1): GAGVSQSPRYKVTKRGQDVALRCDPISGHVSLYWYRQALGQGPEFLTYFNYEAQQDKSGLPNDRFSAERPEGSISTLTIQRTEQRDSAMYRCASNPFSGGDNEQFFGPGTRLTVL.

The CDR3 DNA follows: TGTGCCAGCGTTCTGAGCTCTGGGGCCAACGTCCTGACTTTC. Its translation: CASVLSSGANVLTF. The V gene is TRBV2, the J gene TRBJ2-6; no definite D call. V was pared by 8 bases and J by 0 bases, with 8 bases between. The CDR3 runs to 14 residues. The V gene's germline CDR1 is SNHLY and CDR2 FYNNEI.

The genes are TRBV6-1 and TRBJ1-1; unclear D gene. The CDR3 extends over 12 amino acids. The V gene's germline CDR1 is MNHNS and CDR2 SASEGT. The V end lost 8 bases, the J end lost 3 bases, and 10 bases lay between the germline ends. CDR3 bases: TGTGCCAGCTCCCGGGCCCACACTGAAGCTTTCTTT. Its protein is CASSRAHTEAFF.

The rearrangement joins TRBV19 to TRBJ2-1; D is perhaps TRBD2 (6 bases). This CDR3 contains 16 residues. The V and J ends lost 5 bases and 7 bases respectively, with 21 bases between them. CDR1 is LNHDA and CDR2 is SQIVND in the germline V gene (reference sequence). This CDR3 reads CASSPAGGSGANEQFF. The CDR3 DNA follows: TGTGCCAGTAGTCCCGCCGGCGGTAGCGGTGCTAATGAGCAGTTCTTC.